This T cell receptor (beta chain) was retrieved from a study of regulatory T cells in long-lasting Graves disease. Study-wide results and limits: Patients with persistent disease showed a bias toward TRBV28, TRBJ1-2 and TRBJ2-5.

Construction of the TCR beta libraries employed iRepertoire HTBI primers in conjunction with Arm-PCR of CDR3 regions. TCRdb processed the multiplex PCR reads anew with MiXCR; each CDR3 protein has one entry. The sample lists around 250,000 distinct CDR3 sequences, about a sixth occurring once. The table lists this clonotype with a few counts. No antigen is known for it. Time point described: newly diagnosed GD, antithyroid drugs for less than 3 months. Scientists built the TCR library using RNA that was extracted from PBMCs. Between the trimmed V and J ends, which lost 5 bases and 7 bases, there was a span of 15 bases. Per the germline V gene, CDR1 is MNHEY and CDR2 is SVGEGT. The CDR3 consists of 14 residues.

This sequence was found in a female donor with Graves disease. The sample in question was peripheral blood mononuclear cells (PBMCs), obtained at new diagnosis, from a patient treated with antithyroid drugs. This sequence joins TRBV6-2 or TRBV6-3 and TRBJ2-1; D may match TRBD1 or TRBD2 (5 bases each). The CDR3 nucleotides are TGTGCCAGCAGTCCAGGGACCCGAGGGAATGAGCAGTTCTTC. Amino acid sequence: CASSPGTRGNEQFF.